This TCR beta chain originates from a study of T cells after yellow fever vaccination. This clonotype has a handful of counts. Antigen unknown. General study points: Any FACS-sorted repertoire could hold abundant clonotypes that contaminate it from the bulk population. Some clonotypes were seen in both the CD4 and the CD8 compartments. These made up a small share and likely arose from convergent recombination.

Via MiXCR, TCRdb re-called the 5' RACE reads, giving one row per CDR3 protein. Among fewer than 450,000 distinct CDR3 sequences listed, 3% to 4.5% were seen once. Trimming left V 4 bases short and J 2 bases short, with 12 bases between. Looked up from germline, CDR1 is SGHDT and CDR2 is YYEEEE. The length of the CDR3 is 14 residues. The chain uses TRBV5-6 and TRBJ1-2, with a weak D call TRBD1 (6 bases). The sequence was collected from a young man who received the YFV17D yellow fever vaccine. The sample was PBMCs, taken 5 days after the yellow fever booster vaccination. The CDR3 here is CASSGGSWNYGYTF. DNA for the CDR3: TGTGCCAGCAGCGGGGGCAGTTGGAACTATGGCTACACCTTC.